The rows below give T cell receptor beta chains drawn from one sample of a study of T-cell reconstitution after alpha-beta-depleted transplantation in children. In TCRdb, the PCR reads were re-called with MiXCR into one record per CDR3 protein. The table includes 200,000 to 250,000 distinct CDR3 sequences, under 9.5% detected once. This specimen consisted of PBMCs from the stem cell graft donor, obtained from the stem cell graft. Receptors were obtained from a human donor who donated a stem cell graft to a child with acute lymphoblastic leukemia. Both conserved end residues are part of each CDR3. Fields, in order: D gene, V gene, clone size, J gene, CDR3 DNA, CDR3 protein. D genes are given only for firm matches. The listing skips clone size in some rows; elsewhere it reads once, few, many or a size class.

D: NA; V: TRBV6-1; size: few; J: TRBJ1-4; DNA: TGTGCCTCCCAGGGGTGGACTAATGAAAAACTGTTTTTT; CDR3: CASQGWTNEKLFF
D: NA; V: TRBV4-2; size: many; J: TRBJ2-2; DNA: TGTGCCAGCAGCCAATTGAGGGGGGCCGCCACCGGGGAGCTGTTTTTT; CDR3: CASSQLRGAATGELFF
D: NA; V: TRBV3-1; size: many; J: TRBJ2-7; DNA: TGTGCCAGCAGCCAAGATGATACGGCCGAGCAGTACTTC; CDR3: CASSQDDTAEQYF
D: NA; V: TRBV4-2; size: few; J: TRBJ1-1; DNA: TGTGCCAGCAGCCAAGCGGCAGTCCAGGTGAACACTGAAGCTTTCTTT; CDR3: CASSQAAVQVNTEAFF
D: NA; V: TRBV12-3/TRBV12-4; size: few; J: TRBJ2-1; DNA: TGTGCCAGTACGTTCACGGGCTCCTACAATGAGCAGTTCTTC; CDR3: CASTFTGSYNEQFF
D: NA; V: TRBV7-9; size: few; J: TRBJ1-1; DNA: TGTGCCTCCGGTCCGAGAACGGTTGCTGAAGCTTTCTTT; CDR3: CASGPRTVAEAFF
D: NA; V: TRBV14; size: NA; J: TRBJ1-2; DNA: TGTGCCAGCAGCCAAGATCGGGCAGGACCCTATGGCTACACCTTC; CDR3: CASSQDRAGPYGYTF
D: NA; V: TRBV12-3/TRBV12-4; size: few; J: TRBJ1-6; DNA: TGTGCCAGCAGTTTTACGGGAAATTCACCCCTCCACTTT; CDR3: CASSFTGNSPLHF
D: TRBD2; V: TRBV7-2; size: few; J: TRBJ2-2; DNA: TGTGCCAGCACCAAGGGACTAGCGGGGGGCGGGGAGCTGTTTTTT; CDR3: CASTKGLAGGGELFF
D: NA; V: TRBV11-2; size: few; J: TRBJ2-1; DNA: TGTGCCAGCAGCTTAGAAAGAAACAATGAGCAGTTCTTC; CDR3: CASSLERNNEQFF
D: NA; V: TRBV25-1; size: few; J: TRBJ1-2; DNA: TGTGCCAGCAGTGAATATCCCGGGACGGAGAACTATGGCTACACCTTC; CDR3: CASSEYPGTENYGYTF
D: NA; V: TRBV29-1; size: many; J: TRBJ1-2; DNA: TGCAGCGTTGAAGATATAGTTCGGGGGGCGTTTGACTATGGCTACACCTTC; CDR3: CSVEDIVRGAFDYGYTF
D: TRBD2; V: TRBV5-4; size: few; J: TRBJ2-3; DNA: TGTGCCAGCAGCTACAGCGGGGGGGCCCGGGCAGATACGCAGTATTTT; CDR3: CASSYSGGARADTQYF
D: NA; V: TRBV7-9; size: many; J: TRBJ2-1; DNA: TGTGCCAGCAGCTTAGGTCGCAGGGTAATTTTCTACAATGAGCAGTTCTTC; CDR3: CASSLGRRVIFYNEQFF
D: TRBD2; V: TRBV20-1; size: NA; J: TRBJ2-2; DNA: TGCAGTGCTAGAATGAGGGCTAGCGGCGGAAGAACCACCGGGGAGCTGTTTTTT; CDR3: CSARMRASGGRTTGELFF
D: NA; V: TRBV28; size: many; J: TRBJ1-4; DNA: TGTGCCAGCACCAATGGCGGGTCGACTAATGAAAAACTGTTTTTT; CDR3: CASTNGGSTNEKLFF
D: TRBD1; V: TRBV5-1; size: many; J: TRBJ1-1; DNA: TGCGCCAGCAGCGGTACAGGGGTGGGCACTGAAGCTTTCTTT; CDR3: CASSGTGVGTEAFF
D: NA; V: TRBV6-5; size: NA; J: TRBJ2-1; DNA: TGTGCCAGCAGTTTTTCGTCGGCGGGTTACAATGAGCAGTTCTTC; CDR3: CASSFSSAGYNEQFF
D: NA; V: TRBV7-2; size: few; J: TRBJ1-1; DNA: TGTGCCAGCAGCTTAGGGGGGAGCCCTCTGAACACTGAAGCTTTCTTT; CDR3: CASSLGGSPLNTEAFF
D: TRBD2; V: TRBV10-3; size: NA; J: TRBJ2-3; DNA: TGTGCCATCAGGTTAGCGGGGCCAGATACGCAGTATTTT; CDR3: CAIRLAGPDTQYF
D: NA; V: TRBV28; size: many; J: TRBJ2-3; DNA: TGTGCCAGCAGTTCTCAAGCTAGCACAGATACGCAGTATTTT; CDR3: CASSSQASTDTQYF
D: NA; V: TRBV6-1; size: NA; J: TRBJ2-5; DNA: TGTGCCAGCAGGTGGCAGGAACTTCGGGAGACCCAGTACTTC; CDR3: CASRWQELRETQYF
D: NA; V: TRBV5-4; size: many; J: TRBJ1-2; DNA: TGTGCCAGCAGCTTGGCCGGGGGCGGACCCTCCATCTATGGCTACACCTTC; CDR3: CASSLAGGGPSIYGYTF
D: NA; V: TRBV20-1; size: many; J: TRBJ1-5; DNA: TGCAGTGCTTCCGGGTACAGCGATCAGCCCCAGCATTTT; CDR3: CSASGYSDQPQHF
D: TRBD2; V: TRBV7-7; size: NA; J: TRBJ2-3; DNA: TGTGCCAGCAGCCCGGGACTAGCGGGGGGTTCAGATACGCAGTATTTT; CDR3: CASSPGLAGGSDTQYF
D: NA; V: TRBV12-3/TRBV12-4; size: NA; J: TRBJ2-6; DNA: TGTGCCAGCAGCTCTAGAACCAACGTCCTGACTTTC; CDR3: CASSSRTNVLTF
D: NA; V: TRBV5-1; size: few; J: TRBJ2-2; DNA: TGCGCCAGCAGCTTGGCCGGCACAACGAACACCGGGGAGCTGTTTTTT; CDR3: CASSLAGTTNTGELFF
D: NA; V: TRBV3-1; size: NA; J: TRBJ1-5; DNA: TGTGCCACCTGCCAAGAGGGACAGCCCCAGCATTTT; CDR3: CATCQEGQPQHF
D: NA; V: TRBV7-8; size: many; J: TRBJ2-5; DNA: TGTGCCAGCAGCGTCGACTGGGGCGCGGCGGAGACCCAGTACTTC; CDR3: CASSVDWGAAETQYF
D: NA; V: TRBV3-1; size: many; J: TRBJ2-1; DNA: TGTGCCAGCAGCCAAGAGGGCCGCTCAAAGCAGTTCTTC; CDR3: CASSQEGRSKQFF
D: TRBD1; V: TRBV5-1; size: many; J: TRBJ2-2; DNA: TGCGCCAGCAGCTATTCGACAGGGCTCACCGGGGAGCTGTTTTTT; CDR3: CASSYSTGLTGELFF
D: NA; V: TRBV12-3/TRBV12-4; size: few; J: TRBJ1-1; DNA: TGTGCCAGCAGTTTTAAACGGGACACTGAAGCTTTCTTT; CDR3: CASSFKRDTEAFF
D: TRBD1; V: TRBV5-1; size: many; J: TRBJ1-2; DNA: TGCGCCAGCAGCCCCGACAGGGGAACTAACTATGGCTACACCTTC; CDR3: CASSPDRGTNYGYTF
D: TRBD1; V: TRBV6-6; size: NA; J: TRBJ1-1; DNA: TGTGCCAGCAACAGCCGGGACAGTGAAGCTTTCTTT; CDR3: CASNSRDSEAFF
D: TRBD1; V: TRBV5-1; size: NA; J: TRBJ1-4; DNA: TGCGCCAGCAGCTTACGGACAGGGGACGAAAAACTGTTTTTT; CDR3: CASSLRTGDEKLFF
D: TRBD2; V: TRBV5-1; size: NA; J: TRBJ2-2; DNA: TGCGCCAGCAGCCCACTAGCGGCGAACACCGGGGAGCTGTTTTTT; CDR3: CASSPLAANTGELFF
D: NA; V: TRBV10-3; size: NA; J: TRBJ2-2; DNA: TGTGCCACCCTTAACCCAATATTAACGGGGCCCAACACCGGGGAGCTGTTTTTT; CDR3: CATLNPILTGPNTGELFF
D: NA; V: TRBV25-1; size: NA; J: TRBJ2-7; DNA: TGTGCCAGCAGTGTCGGAGGCGGAGGCGCCTACGAGCAGTACTTC; CDR3: CASSVGGGGAYEQYF
D: NA; V: TRBV7-9; size: few; J: TRBJ1-3; DNA: TGTGCCAGCGGGGGGGATTCTGGAAACACCATATATTTT; CDR3: CASGGDSGNTIYF
D: NA; V: TRBV6-1; size: NA; J: TRBJ2-1; DNA: TGTGCCAGCAGTGAACTGAACGACGGGAATGAGCAGTTCTTC; CDR3: CASSELNDGNEQFF
D: NA; V: TRBV12-3/TRBV12-4; size: NA; J: TRBJ1-2; DNA: TGTGCCAGCAGCCGCCTTGGCCCTAACTATGGCTACACCTTC; CDR3: CASSRLGPNYGYTF
D: TRBD2; V: TRBV7-8; size: many; J: TRBJ2-5; DNA: TGTGCCAGCAGCTTAGGAGGAGGCGGGGGGGGAGGAGAGACCCAGTACTTC; CDR3: CASSLGGGGGGGETQYF
D: NA; V: TRBV10-3; size: NA; J: TRBJ1-1; DNA: TGTGCCATCAGTGAGTCGAAGGGGCAGAACACTGAAGCTTTCTTT; CDR3: CAISESKGQNTEAFF
D: NA; V: TRBV5-5; size: few; J: TRBJ2-7; DNA: TGTGCCAGCAGCTCTGCCGCTAGCTACGAGCAGTACTTC; CDR3: CASSSAASYEQYF
D: NA; V: TRBV19; size: many; J: TRBJ2-5; DNA: TGTGCCAGTAGTCGCCGGGACGGAGAGACCCAGTACTTC; CDR3: CASSRRDGETQYF
D: NA; V: TRBV20-1; size: NA; J: TRBJ2-5; DNA: TGCAGTGCTAGGGACTCCGGCGGGCAGACCCAGTACTTC; CDR3: CSARDSGGQTQYF
D: NA; V: TRBV25-1; size: few; J: TRBJ2-5; DNA: TGTGCCAGCAGTGAATTCGGGCCTTCAGGCGAGACCCAGTACTTC; CDR3: CASSEFGPSGETQYF
D: NA; V: TRBV7-9; size: few; J: TRBJ2-1; DNA: TGTGCCAGCAGTATTACAGGAGACTCCTACAATGAGCAGTTCTTC; CDR3: CASSITGDSYNEQFF
D: NA; V: TRBV11-2; size: many; J: TRBJ2-1; DNA: TGTGCCAGCAGCTTAAGTGAAGGAGGGAGGCAGTTCTTC; CDR3: CASSLSEGGRQFF
D: NA; V: TRBV6-2/TRBV6-3; size: NA; J: TRBJ2-3; DNA: TGTGCCAGCAGAACAGGGACGTCCACAGATACGCAGTATTTT; CDR3: CASRTGTSTDTQYF
D: NA; V: TRBV12-3/TRBV12-4; size: NA; J: TRBJ2-1; DNA: TGTGCCAGCAGTTTCGCGCTAAGTCCTGAGCAGTTCTTC; CDR3: CASSFALSPEQFF
D: TRBD1; V: TRBV7-9; size: NA; J: TRBJ2-7; DNA: TGTGCCAGCAGCTTTCAGGACAGGGGCGCCTACGAGCAGTACTTC; CDR3: CASSFQDRGAYEQYF
D: TRBD1; V: TRBV7-9; size: NA; J: TRBJ1-2; DNA: TGTGCCAGCAGCTTAGTCTCCCGCGCCGGGGGACAGGGAACCTATGGCTACACCTTC; CDR3: CASSLVSRAGGQGTYGYTF
D: NA; V: TRBV20-1; size: many; J: TRBJ2-1; DNA: TGCAGTGCTAGGCAATTACAGGGGGGGTACAATGAGCAGTTCTTC; CDR3: CSARQLQGGYNEQFF
D: NA; V: TRBV6-2/TRBV6-3; size: NA; J: TRBJ1-5; DNA: TGTGCCAGCAGTCACCGGGGCTCCGATCAGCCCCAGCATTTT; CDR3: CASSHRGSDQPQHF
D: TRBD1; V: TRBV9; size: NA; J: TRBJ2-5; DNA: TGTGCCAGCAGCGTAGGGGGGCAGGGGGCTTCCCAGTACTTC; CDR3: CASSVGGQGASQYF
D: NA; V: TRBV7-9; size: NA; J: TRBJ2-1; DNA: TGTGCCAGCAGCTTAGCACGACAGGAGGGGTTCTTC; CDR3: CASSLARQEGFF
D: NA; V: TRBV6-2/TRBV6-3; size: few; J: TRBJ2-2; DNA: TGTGCCAGCAGTTATCAATCGGGAAGGGGCGGGGAGCTGTTTTTT; CDR3: CASSYQSGRGGELFF
D: NA; V: TRBV5-4; size: NA; J: TRBJ2-7; DNA: TGTGCCAGCAGCTTGGCCCGGGACACCCTACTCTACGAGCAGTACTTC; CDR3: CASSLARDTLLYEQYF